This entry lists 29 T cell receptor beta chains sequenced from one sample in a study of OX40 agonist ivuxolimab in advanced cancers. Sequencing was performed with immunoSEQ multiplex PCR; in TCRdb, only in-frame clones are kept and a portion is missing. The table shows about 140,000 clones, with 90% to 95% occurring only once. This sample comprised CD4+ or CD8+ T cells sorted from blood, obtained in a trial of the OX40 agonist ivuxolimab. These receptors originate from an adult with an advanced solid tumor such as melanoma, head and neck, liver or kidney cancer.

The chain links TRBV7-9 to TRBJ2-7, with D possibly being TRBD2 (7 bases). There are 14 residues in the CDR3. V was cut by 9 bases and J by 4 bases, with 19 bases left in between. CDR1 and CDR2 (germline): SEHNR, FQNEAQ (reference sequence). The CDR3 coding sequence is TGTGCCAGTCTTGTAGGGGGGGCCGATTACGAGCAGTACTTC. As protein: CASLVGGADYEQYF. The variable domain in full, completed from reference TRBV7-9 and TRBJ2-7, reads DTGVSQNPRHKITKRGQNVTFRCDPISEHNRLYWYRQTLGQGPEFLTYFQNEAQLEKSRLLSDRFSAERPKGSFSTLEIQRTEQGDSAMYLCASLVGGADYEQYFGPGTRLTVT.

V is TRBV11-2 and J is TRBJ2-2; tentatively, D is TRBD1 (6 bases). The germline V gene has CDR1 SGHAT and CDR2 FQNNGV. Trimming took off 4 bases at V and 4 bases at J, with 25 bases between the two ends. The CDR3 extends over 19 amino acids. CDR3 protein: CASSSTPRIGQGSTGELFF. In nucleotides, the CDR3 is TGTGCCAGCAGCTCGACCCCCAGGATAGGTCAGGGGAGCACCGGGGAGCTGTTTTTT.

V usage is TRBV5-1 and J usage is TRBJ1-4, with no clear D. Trimming shortened V by 4 bases and J by 5 bases, and 15 bases separated the two germline ends. Germline CDR1 reads SGHRS; CDR2 reads YFSETQ. The length of the CDR3 is 15 residues. The CDR3 is CASSGGSTVNEKLFF. CDR3 bases: TGCGCCAGCAGCGGAGGAAGTACTGTGAATGAAAAACTGTTTTTT.

V usage is TRBV11-2 and J usage is TRBJ1-3; D call uncertain. The germline V gene encodes CDR1 SGHAT and CDR2 FQNNGV. The CDR3 consists of 15 residues. V was clipped by 1 base and J by 4 bases, with 11 bases between them. In DNA, the CDR3 is TGTGCCAGCAGCTTAGTCGGAGGGTCCGGAAACACCATATATTTT. Its translation: CASSLVGGSGNTIYF.

The V gene is TRBV7-2, the J gene TRBJ2-6; 7 bases align to TRBD1. Germline V gives CDR1 SGHTA, CDR2 FQGNSA. CDR3 size: 18 residues. Trimming at V came to 1 base and at J to 1 base, leaving 7 bases not matched to a gene. As DNA, the CDR3 is TGTGCCAGCAGCTTAGGAAGGGGGCCCTTTTCTGGGGCCAACGTCCTGACTTTC. Translating it yields CASSLGRGPFSGANVLTF.

The V gene is TRBV14, the J gene TRBJ2-5; 8 nucleotides line up with TRBD2. The CDR3 covers 15 residues. V shed 4 bases and J 1 base; nucleotides not matched to a gene: 5. Germline CDR1 is SGHDN and CDR2 is FVKESK. CDR3 DNA: TGTGCCAGCAGCCCAATAGCGGGATCCCAAGAGACCCAGTACTTC. Its translation is CASSPIAGSQETQYF. Full variable domain (rest looked up from reference TRBV14 and TRBJ2-5): EAGVTQFPSHSVIEKGQTVTLRCDPISGHDNLYWYRRVMGKEIKFLLHFVKESKQDESGMPNNRFLAERTGGTYSTLKVQPAELEDSGVYFCASSPIAGSQETQYFGPGTRLLVL.

The CDR3 protein is CASSPPAGGSYNEQFF. The CDR3 DNA reads as TGTGCCAGCTCACCCCCGGCGGGGGGGTCCTACAATGAGCAGTTCTTC. J is TRBJ2-1 and V is TRBV18; 9 positions match TRBD2. V dropped 3 bases and J dropped 1; count of bases not matched to a gene: 4. The CDR3 has 16 amino acids. The germline V gene encodes CDR1 KGHSH and CDR2 LQKENI.

The sample holds a few counts of this clone. V is TRBV13 and J is TRBJ1-1; possibly TRBD1 for D (5 bases). Between the trimmed V and J ends, which lost 4 bases and 0 bases, there was a span of 9 bases. The germline CDR1 and CDR2 sequences are PRHDT and FYEKMQ (reference sequence). CDR3 length: 14 amino acids. This CDR3 reads CASSWGRLNTEAFF. The CDR3 DNA reads TGTGCCAGCAGCTGGGGACGGTTGAACACTGAAGCTTTCTTT.

The J gene is TRBJ1-1, the V gene TRBV7-3; 7 bases are shared with TRBD1. CDR1 SGHTA and CDR2 FQGTGA come from the germline V gene. The junction had 5 bases not matched to a gene; V was cut back by 2 bases and J by 5 bases. This CDR3 contains 14 residues. As DNA, the CDR3 is TGTGCCAGCAGCTTATTTCCAGGGGGAACTGAAGCTTTCTTT. It encodes CASSLFPGGTEAFF.

The chain links TRBV7-9 to TRBJ1-1; D not resolved. V was clipped by 2 bases and J by 2 bases, with 3 bases between them. This CDR3 spans 12 amino acids. In germline, CDR1 is SEHNR, CDR2 FQNEAQ (reference sequence). The CDR3 bases are TGTGCCAGCAGCTTAATTAACACTGAAGCTTTCTTT. It is translated as CASSLINTEAFF.

The V call is TRBV18, the J call TRBJ1-5; 7 bases fit TRBD1. In germline, CDR1 is KGHSH, CDR2 LQKENI. V gave up 3 bases and J gave up 0 bases; unmatched junction bases: 14. CDR3 size: 19 residues. In DNA form, the CDR3 reads TGTGCCAGCTCACCTGAGGCCGGGACAGCAAAACCTAGCAATCAGCCCCAGCATTTT. Protein product: CASSPEAGTAKPSNQPQHF.

The V and J genes are TRBV30 and TRBJ2-6; D ambiguous. This CDR3 has 14 residues. Per the germline V gene, CDR1 is GTSNPN and CDR2 is SVGIG (reference sequence). Trimming pared 4 bases from V and 0 bases from J, leaving 7 bases between. The CDR3 reads CAWTSYSGANVLTF. DNA of the CDR3: TGTGCCTGGACGAGCTACTCTGGGGCCAACGTCCTGACTTTC. Filled out from reference TRBV30 and TRBJ2-6, the complete variable domain reads SQTIHQWPATLVQPVGSPLSLECTVEGTSNPNLYWYRQAAGRGLQLLFYSVGIGQISSEVPQNLSASRPQDRQFILSSKKLLLSDSGFYLCAWTSYSGANVLTFGAGSRLTVL.

The rearrangement links TRBV5-5 to TRBJ2-7; tentatively, D is TRBD1 (6 bases). The CDR3 totals 14 residues. Germline lookup yields CDR1 SGHKS and CDR2 YYEKEE (reference sequence). Trimming cost V 0 bases and J 2 bases, with 9 bases left between them. The CDR3 is CASSLGQVPYEQYF. The CDR3 bases are TGTGCCAGCAGCTTGGGACAGGTACCCTACGAGCAGTACTTC.

The DNA for the CDR3 is TGTGCCAGCAGCTTCCACACCGGGGAGCTGTTTTTT. It is translated as CASSFHTGELFF. The V and J genes are TRBV7-2 and TRBJ2-2; D not certain. Germline CDR1 SGHTA, CDR2 FQGNSA. V lost 3 bases and J lost 3, with 2 bases in between. This CDR3 comprises 12 residues.

The CDR3 is CASSLASRARDSTQYF. The CDR3 DNA is TGCGCCAGCAGCTTGGCCTCTCGGGCTCGGGACAGTACGCAGTATTTT. This chain connects TRBV5-1 to TRBJ2-3; 7 bases map to TRBD1. Germline loops: CDR1 SGHRS, CDR2 YFSETQ. CDR3 size: 16 residues. J was trimmed by 8 bases and V by 0 bases; bases with no gene match: 12.

The chain is built from TRBV2 and TRBJ2-1, with D perhaps matching TRBD1 (5 bases). The germline CDR1 and CDR2 sequences are SNHLY and FYNNEI. The V end was cut by 7 bases, the J end by 4 bases, with 20 bases between. This CDR3 is built from 16 residues. This chain's CDR3 is CASIKEGAGSYNEQFF. CDR3 coding DNA: TGTGCCAGCATTAAGGAAGGGGCAGGGTCTTACAATGAGCAGTTCTTC. Full variable domain (remainder filled in from reference TRBV2 and TRBJ2-1): EPEVTQTPSHQVTQMGQEVILRCVPISNHLYFYWYRQILGQKVEFLVSFYNNEISEKSEIFDDQFSVERPDGSNFTLKIRSTKLEDSAMYFCASIKEGAGSYNEQFFGPGTRLTVL.

V gene TRBV19 combines with J gene TRBJ1-3; D is undetermined. V lost 1 base, J lost 0 bases, and 7 bases lay in between. Germline loops: CDR1 LNHDA, CDR2 SQIVND (reference sequence). The CDR3 totals 15 residues. This CDR3 reads CASSIGLTSGNTIYF. In nucleotides, the CDR3 is TGTGCCAGTAGTATAGGACTGACCTCTGGAAACACCATATATTTT.

The J gene is TRBJ1-3, the V gene TRBV6-6, with a tentative D call TRBD1 (5 bases). The CDR3 runs 14 residues. Germline V lookup: CDR1 MNHNY, CDR2 SVGAGI (reference sequence). V was cut by 8 bases and J by 0 bases, with 11 bases left in between. The CDR3 bases are TGTGCCAGCGCGAGCGGGGGCTCTGGAAACACCATATATTTT. Translation gives CASASGGSGNTIYF.

The chain couples TRBV5-1 to TRBJ2-7, with D possibly TRBD2 on 7 matching bases. Germline V gene lookup returns CDR1 SGHRS and CDR2 YFSETQ. V was cut by 4 bases and J by 1 base, with 18 bases left in between. This CDR3 has 16 residues. CDR3 sequence: CASSLSLAGASYEQYF. The DNA of the CDR3 is TGCGCCAGCAGCCTGTCCCTGGCGGGGGCTTCCTACGAGCAGTACTTC.

The V call is TRBV5-4, the J call TRBJ2-7; 10 positions agree with TRBD1. Germline-derived CDR1 and CDR2 are SGHNT and YYREEE (reference sequence). Unmatched junction bases numbered 9, after V lost 4 bases and J lost 5 bases. The CDR3 covers 15 residues. The CDR3 DNA reads TGTGCCAGCAGCCTCGGGGGACAGGGGAGGGACGAGCAGTACTTC. This encodes CASSLGGQGRDEQYF.

The CDR3 nucleotides read TGCGCCAGCAGTGGCCGAACGGGACCCAAATCCTACGAGCAGTACTTC. Protein product: CASSGRTGPKSYEQYF. The chain is built from TRBV10-1 and TRBJ2-7; D is tentatively TRBD1 or TRBD2 (5 bases each). The CDR3 runs to 16 residues. V lost 4 bases and J lost 1, with 17 bases in between. From germline, CDR1 is WNHNN and CDR2 SYGVQD (reference sequence).

This clone was observed a handful of times. The rearrangement uses TRBV9 and TRBJ1-1, with D tentatively TRBD1 (5 bases). With 0 bases removed from V and 5 bases from J, the gap between germline ends came to 11 bases. CDR1 and CDR2 (germline): SGDLS, YYNGEE. This CDR3 spans 14 amino acids. CDR3 protein: CASSVAGGDTEAFF. CDR3 sequence (DNA): TGTGCCAGCAGCGTAGCGGGGGGGGATACTGAAGCTTTCTTT.

V is TRBV20-1 and J is TRBJ1-4; 9 bases match TRBD1. The CDR3 runs to 11 residues. V trimming: 5 bases; J trimming: 16 bases; junction bases outside the gene matches: 8. Per the germline V gene, CDR1 is DFQATT and CDR2 is SNEGSKA (reference sequence). CDR3 sequence: CSAYTGGMGFF. Written as DNA, the CDR3 is TGCAGTGCTTACACAGGGGGCATGGGGTTTTTT.

This chain links TRBV4-3 with TRBJ2-3, with a tentative D call TRBD1 (6 bases). Germline CDR1 is LGHNA and CDR2 is YSLEER. Trimming took 3 bases from V and 4 from J, leaving 17 bases between them. The CDR3 runs 16 residues. The CDR3 DNA reads TGCGCCAGCAGCCACGCTGCCTGGGCAGGGGCAGATACGCAGTATTTT. Its protein is CASSHAAWAGADTQYF.

The rearrangement links TRBV18 to TRBJ2-7; TRBD1 matches at 7 bases. Germline V gives CDR1 KGHSH, CDR2 LQKENI. The CDR3 sequence is 16 residues long. Trimming cost V 0 bases and J 2 bases; bases outside gene matches: 7. CDR3 protein: CASSPPLQGSPYEQYF. CDR3 nucleotides: TGTGCCAGCTCACCACCGCTACAGGGGTCCCCCTACGAGCAGTACTTC.

V usage is TRBV6-5 and J usage is TRBJ1-6; TRBD1 agrees at 11 bases. There are 15 residues in the CDR3. Germline CDR1 is MNHEY and CDR2 is SVGAGI. V shed 4 bases and J 18 bases; nucleotides not matched to a gene: 14. This CDR3 reads CASSLSGTGGVISHF. Here the CDR3 DNA reads TGTGCCAGCAGTTTGTCCGGGACAGGGGGGGTCATATCCCACTTT.

The V and J genes are TRBV7-8 and TRBJ1-2; 9 positions match TRBD1. Germline CDR1 reads SGHVS; CDR2 reads FQNEAQ. V lost 6 bases and J lost 6; bases outside the gene matches: 2. This CDR3 has 12 residues. This chain's CDR3 is CASSTGGNGYTF. The CDR3 DNA sequence: TGTGCCAGCAGTACAGGGGGCAATGGCTACACCTTC. Full variable domain (outside the CDR3, taken from reference TRBV7-8 and TRBJ1-2): GAGVSQSPRYKVAKRGQDVALRCDPISGHVSLFWYQQALGQGPEFLTYFQNEAQLDKSGLPSDRFFAERPEGSVSTLKIQRTQQEDSAVYLCASSTGGNGYTFGSGTRLTVV.

The chain links TRBV2 to TRBJ2-5, with 13 bases aligning to TRBD2. This CDR3 comprises 15 residues. V was pared by 5 bases and J by 3 bases, with 3 bases of the junction left unmatched. Per the germline V gene, CDR1 is SNHLY and CDR2 is FYNNEI. CDR3 residues: CASSPLAGGEETQYF. In DNA, the CDR3 is TGTGCCAGCAGTCCACTAGCGGGGGGGGAAGAGACCCAGTACTTC. The full variable domain, its missing parts supplied by reference TRBV2 and TRBJ2-5, is EPEVTQTPSHQVTQMGQEVILRCVPISNHLYFYWYRQILGQKVEFLVSFYNNEISEKSEIFDDQFSVERPDGSNFTLKIRSTKLEDSAMYFCASSPLAGGEETQYFGPGTRLLVL.

Of note for this clone: One end of the junction does not line up with germline, which may come from a read error. This sequence joins TRBV5-4 and TRBJ2-2, with D maybe TRBD2 (5 bases). Germline values: CDR1 SGHNT, CDR2 YYREEE (reference sequence). CDR3 size: 15 residues. The CDR3 spells CASSQVVTNRGELFF. The CDR3 DNA follows: TGCGCCAGCAGCCAAGTAGTGACTAACCGAGGGGAGCTGTTTTTT. Full variable domain (rest looked up from reference TRBV5-4 and TRBJ2-2): ETGVTQSPTHLIKTRGQQVTLRCSSQSGHNTVSWYQQALGQGPQFIFQYYREEENGRGNFPPRFSGLQFPNYSSELNVNALELDDSALYLCASSQVVTNRGELFFGEGSRLTVL.